This T cell receptor (beta chain) came from a study of tissue T cells after allogeneic stem cell transplantation. Points from the study as a whole: Shared clones across patients were few; motif clustering revealed tissue-specific shared signatures.

GI sites, liver, skin and spleen were taken after median 9.75 post-mortem hours. The assay was immunoSEQ multiplex PCR, and TCRdb's table has in-frame clones only and misses some. The table includes thousands of clones, over 55% detected once. The CDR3 has 12 amino acids. CDR1 and CDR2 from the germline V gene are GTSNPN and SVGIG (reference sequence). The germline V and J ends were trimmed by 5 bases and 3 bases, with 10 bases remaining between them. A remark on this clone: Antigen specificity is unknown.

The rearrangement links TRBV30 to TRBJ1-1; D might be TRBD1 (5 bases). The receptor was derived from a male donor older than 55 with lung cancer. Specimen: tissue from the jejunum, collected at autopsy. The CDR3 DNA follows: TGTGCCTGGTGGGGCGGCTACACTGAAGCTTTCTTT. Residues: CAWWGGYTEAFF.